The 5 T cell receptor beta chains given below trace back to one sample, sequenced in a study of monozygotic twins with inflammatory bowel disease. Reanalyzing the 5' RACE reads, TCRdb keeps one entry per CDR3 protein, without DNA. This sample lists 300,000 to 400,000 distinct CDR3 sequences; its ten largest clones have 2% to 3%. Sequenced input: blood. All receptors derive from a human donor with ulcerative colitis or Crohn's disease, or a healthy co-twin of an affected twin (not recorded which).

The chain couples TRBV4-1 to TRBJ2-3; TCRdb indicates TRBD1, and absent DNA this call remains unverified. The CDR3 totals 17 residues. Germline V lookup: CDR1 MGHRA, CDR2 YSYEKL. CDR3 sequence: CASSQEGPGVDTDTQYF.

The chain uses TRBV4-3 and TRBJ2-6; the TCRdb D gene call, TRBD1, has no DNA to confirm it. The CDR3 contains 19 residues. Germline V gives CDR1 LGHNA, CDR2 YSLEER. This chain's CDR3 is CASSQDGRASLSGANVLTF.

V usage is TRBV20-1 and J usage is TRBJ2-7; TCRdb's D call, TRBD1, is unchecked because there is no DNA. CDR1 is DFQATT and CDR2 is SNEGSKA in the germline V gene (reference sequence). The CDR3 totals 11 residues. This CDR3 is CSARPGQEQYF.

The chain carries TRBV5-1 and TRBJ2-2. Germline values: CDR1 SGHRS, CDR2 YFSETQ. This CDR3 has 12 residues. Here the CDR3 reads CASSQVLGELFF.

This sequence joins TRBV20-1 and TRBJ2-3; lacking DNA, the TRBD2 call made by TCRdb goes unchecked. Germline CDR1 DFQATT, CDR2 SNEGSKA (reference sequence). This CDR3 contains 15 residues. The CDR3 here is CSATRTSGSTDTQYF.